This TCR beta chain was observed in a study of OX40 agonist ivuxolimab in advanced cancers. Concerning this clone: Its antigen is unidentified.

The method was immunoSEQ multiplex PCR; TCRdb's version includes in-frame clones alone and lacks a portion of them. This sample has fewer than 85,000 clones, with around 86% found just once. Per germline, CDR1 MNHEY and CDR2 SMNVEV (reference sequence). The CDR3 is 15 amino acids. With V trimmed by 4 bases and J by 7 bases, 8 bases remained unmatched. Study-level results: In the 0.1 to 3.0 mg/kg range, CD4+ and CD8+ blood T cells had expanded clonally by week 6. Averaged across samples, CD8+ T cells carried more expanded clones than CD4+ did.

The genes are TRBV27 and TRBJ2-1; 9 bases match TRBD2. The TCR comes from an adult with an advanced solid tumor such as melanoma, head and neck, liver or kidney cancer. This sample comprised CD4+ or CD8+ T cells sorted from blood, obtained in a trial of the OX40 agonist ivuxolimab. The DNA for the CDR3 is TGTGCCAGCAGTTCAATAGCGGGAGTCGATAATGAGCAGTTCTTC. Protein: CASSSIAGVDNEQFF.